This paragraph covers one T cell receptor (beta chain) sequence. Clones were sequenced by immunoSEQ multiplex PCR, and TCRdb holds only the in-frame ones, with some missing. The sample contains some 190,000 clones, roughly 83% of which appear only once. This record belongs to a study of blood T cell repertoires in COVID-19. About the study: T cells, B-cell-depleted T cells, or PBMCs supplied cDNA or gDNA.

The CDR3 sequence is 15 residues long. Trimming took 5 bases from V and 4 from J; bases not matched to a gene: 6. Germline-derived CDR1 and CDR2 are SNHLY and FYNNEI. Across about two dozen US areas, participants ranged in age from 18 to 89 years. Assignments of participants to cohorts depended upon their own reported clinical history. Sequenced: PBMCs or T cells enriched from blood (not recorded which). V is TRBV2 and J is TRBJ1-4, with TRBD1 matching 8 bases. This TCR was recovered from a man between 35 and 55 years old with acute COVID-19. CDR3 DNA sequence: TGTGCCAGCAGTTCACCGGGACAGGATAATGAAAAACTGTTTTTT. Translating it yields CASSSPGQDNEKLFF.